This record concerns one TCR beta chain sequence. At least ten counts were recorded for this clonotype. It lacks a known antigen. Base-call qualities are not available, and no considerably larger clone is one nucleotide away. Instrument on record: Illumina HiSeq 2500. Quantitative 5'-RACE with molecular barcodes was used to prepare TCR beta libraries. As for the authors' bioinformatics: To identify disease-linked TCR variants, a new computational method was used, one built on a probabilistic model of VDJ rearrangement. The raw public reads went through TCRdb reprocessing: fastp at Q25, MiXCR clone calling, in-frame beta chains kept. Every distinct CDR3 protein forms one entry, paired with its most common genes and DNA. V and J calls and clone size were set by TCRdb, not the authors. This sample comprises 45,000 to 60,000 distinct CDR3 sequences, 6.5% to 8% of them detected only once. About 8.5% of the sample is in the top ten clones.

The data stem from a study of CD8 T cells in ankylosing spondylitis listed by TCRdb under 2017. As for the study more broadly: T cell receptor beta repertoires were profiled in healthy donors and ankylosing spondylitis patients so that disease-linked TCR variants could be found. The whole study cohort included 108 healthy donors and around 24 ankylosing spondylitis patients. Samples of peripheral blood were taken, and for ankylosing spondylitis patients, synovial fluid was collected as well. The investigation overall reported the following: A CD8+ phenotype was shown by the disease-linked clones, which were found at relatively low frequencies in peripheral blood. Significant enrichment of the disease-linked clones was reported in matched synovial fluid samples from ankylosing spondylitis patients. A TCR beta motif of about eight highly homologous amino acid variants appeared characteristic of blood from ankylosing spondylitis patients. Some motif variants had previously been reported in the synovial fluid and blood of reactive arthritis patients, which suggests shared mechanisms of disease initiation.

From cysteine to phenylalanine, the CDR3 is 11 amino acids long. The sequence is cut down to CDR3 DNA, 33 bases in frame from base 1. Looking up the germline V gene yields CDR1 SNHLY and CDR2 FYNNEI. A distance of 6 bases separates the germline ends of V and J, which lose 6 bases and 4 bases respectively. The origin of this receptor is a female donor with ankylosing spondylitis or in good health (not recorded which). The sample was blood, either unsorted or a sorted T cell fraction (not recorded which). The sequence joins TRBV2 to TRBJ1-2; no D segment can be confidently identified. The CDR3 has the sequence CASRTFYGYTF. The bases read TGTGCCAGCAGGACCTTCTATGGCTACACCTTC. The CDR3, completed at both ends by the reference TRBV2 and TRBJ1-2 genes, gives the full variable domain EPEVTQTPSHQVTQMGQEVILRCVPISNHLYFYWYRQILGQKVEFLVSFYNNEISEKSEIFDDQFSVERPDGSNFTLKIRSTKLEDSAMYFCASRTFYGYTFGSGTRLTVV.